This entry describes one T cell receptor (beta chain). Its antigen is unidentified. TCRdb processed the reads anew with MiXCR; each CDR3 protein has one entry. The profile shows some 800,000 distinct CDR3 sequences, about 33% of them singletons. The record originates from a study of T cell repertoires in cytomegalovirus infection. About the study: Well-studied HLA-B-restricted epitopes and recently identified HLA-C-restricted epitopes of CMV were both used in the study.

Findings and limits, study-wide: The ex vivo response showed dominance by HLA-C-restricted CMV-specific TCR beta clonotypes.

The receptor's source is a human donor in good health (CMV status not recorded). Some clones in this sample may be carry-over from other donors' samples. This specimen consisted of cultured CD8+ T cells from PBMCs, obtained from culture after CMV antigen stimulation.

CDR3 sequence (DNA): TGTGCCAGCAGCCCAGAAGGTGTGAGACCGAACACTGAAGCTTTCTTT. Its translation: CASSPEGVRPNTEAFF. The rearrangement links TRBV7-8 to TRBJ1-1; no reliable D call. Germline-derived CDR1 and CDR2 are SGHVS and FQNEAQ. The V and J ends lost 5 bases and 1 base respectively, with 17 bases between them. This CDR3 is 16 amino acids long.